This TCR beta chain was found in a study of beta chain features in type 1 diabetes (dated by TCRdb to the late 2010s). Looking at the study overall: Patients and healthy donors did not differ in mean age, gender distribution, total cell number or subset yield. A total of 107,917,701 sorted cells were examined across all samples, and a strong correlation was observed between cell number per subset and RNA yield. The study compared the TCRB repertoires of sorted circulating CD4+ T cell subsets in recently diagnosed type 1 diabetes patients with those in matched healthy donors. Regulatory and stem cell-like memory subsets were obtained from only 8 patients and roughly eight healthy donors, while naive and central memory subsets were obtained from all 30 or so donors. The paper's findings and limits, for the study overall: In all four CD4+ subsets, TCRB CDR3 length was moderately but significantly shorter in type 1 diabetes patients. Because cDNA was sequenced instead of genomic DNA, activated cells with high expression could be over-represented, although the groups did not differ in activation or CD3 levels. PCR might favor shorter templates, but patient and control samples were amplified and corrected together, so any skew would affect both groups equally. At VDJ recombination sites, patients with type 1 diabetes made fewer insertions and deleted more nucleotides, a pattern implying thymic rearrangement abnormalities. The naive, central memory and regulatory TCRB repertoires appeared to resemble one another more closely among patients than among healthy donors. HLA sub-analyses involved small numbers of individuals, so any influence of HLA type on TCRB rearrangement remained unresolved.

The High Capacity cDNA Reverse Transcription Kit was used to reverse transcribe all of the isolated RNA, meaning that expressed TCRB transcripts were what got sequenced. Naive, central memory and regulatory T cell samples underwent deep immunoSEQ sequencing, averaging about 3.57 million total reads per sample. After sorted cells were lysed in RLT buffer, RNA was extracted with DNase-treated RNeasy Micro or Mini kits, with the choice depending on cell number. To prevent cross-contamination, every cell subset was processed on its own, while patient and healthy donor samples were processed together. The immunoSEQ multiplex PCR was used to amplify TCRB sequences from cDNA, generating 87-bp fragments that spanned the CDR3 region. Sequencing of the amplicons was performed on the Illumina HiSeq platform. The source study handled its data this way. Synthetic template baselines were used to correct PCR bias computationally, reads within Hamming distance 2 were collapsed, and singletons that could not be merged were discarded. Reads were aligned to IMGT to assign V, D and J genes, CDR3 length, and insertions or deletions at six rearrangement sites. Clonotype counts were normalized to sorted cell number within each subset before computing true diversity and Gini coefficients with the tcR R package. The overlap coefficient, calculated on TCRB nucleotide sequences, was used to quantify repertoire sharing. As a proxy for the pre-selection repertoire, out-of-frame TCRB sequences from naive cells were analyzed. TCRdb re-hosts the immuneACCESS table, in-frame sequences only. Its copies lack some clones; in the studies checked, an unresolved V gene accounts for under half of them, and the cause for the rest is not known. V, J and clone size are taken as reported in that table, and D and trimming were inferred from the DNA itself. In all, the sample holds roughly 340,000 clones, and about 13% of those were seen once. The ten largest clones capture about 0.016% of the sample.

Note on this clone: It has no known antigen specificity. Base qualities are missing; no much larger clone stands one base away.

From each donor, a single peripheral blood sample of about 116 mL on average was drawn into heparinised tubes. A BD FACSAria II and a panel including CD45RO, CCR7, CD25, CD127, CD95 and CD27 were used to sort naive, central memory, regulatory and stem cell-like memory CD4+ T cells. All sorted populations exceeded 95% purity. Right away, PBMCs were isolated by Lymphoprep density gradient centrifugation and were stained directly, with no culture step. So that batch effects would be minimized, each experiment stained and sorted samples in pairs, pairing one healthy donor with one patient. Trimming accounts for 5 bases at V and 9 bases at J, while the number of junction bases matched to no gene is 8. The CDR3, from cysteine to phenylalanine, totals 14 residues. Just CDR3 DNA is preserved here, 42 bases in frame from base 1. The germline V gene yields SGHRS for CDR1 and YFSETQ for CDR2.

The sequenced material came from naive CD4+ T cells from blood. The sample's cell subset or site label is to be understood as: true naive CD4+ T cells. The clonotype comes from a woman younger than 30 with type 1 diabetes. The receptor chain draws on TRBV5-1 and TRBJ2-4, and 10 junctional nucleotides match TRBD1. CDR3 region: CASSPGTGAVIQYF. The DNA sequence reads TGCGCCAGCAGTCCCGGGACAGGGGCGGTCATTCAGTACTTC.